The present T cell receptor beta chain was sequenced within a study of T cells expressing NK-cell markers. The V gene's germline CDR1 is MNHEY and CDR2 SVGEGT. The CDR3 totals 18 residues. Reanalyzing the 5' RACE reads, TCRdb keeps one entry per CDR3 protein, without DNA. This sample contains 400,000 to 450,000 distinct CDR3 sequences. The sequencing sample was made of blood T cells: a sorted CD56 or NKG2C T cell subset, CD4+ or CD8+ T cells, or bulk PBMC T cells (not recorded which). V usage is TRBV6-2 or TRBV6-3 and J usage is TRBJ2-3; absent DNA, TCRdb's TRBD1 call cannot be checked. This TCR was recovered from a woman between 18 and 70 years old in good health. This CDR3 reads CASSRGAPTYHVPDTQYF.